What follows are 18 T cell receptor beta chains derived from one specimen sequenced in a study of blood T cells in healthy people across ages. Through a sample-barcoded 5' primer and a J-beta primer mix, a second PCR was run for about 6 to 11 cycles. TCRdb passed the 5' RACE reads through MiXCR, listing each CDR3 protein once. The repertoire holds about 640,000 distinct CDR3 sequences, with under 65% as singletons. Sequenced: blood. Source of these receptors: a man in his sixties in good health.

The J gene is TRBJ2-3, the V gene TRBV12-3 or TRBV12-4; possibly TRBD2 for D (7 bases). Trimming took off 6 bases at V and 3 bases at J, with 25 bases between the two ends. The CDR3 runs 18 residues. The CDR3 bases are TGTGCCAGCAGCCCACAGGGCGGGGGCCACCGGAGGACAGATACGCAGTATTTT. Its translation is CASSPQGGGHRRTDTQYF.

The chain is built from TRBV6-5 and TRBJ2-1; TRBD1 matches 7 bases. The CDR3 runs to 14 residues. The germline V gene has CDR1 MNHEY and CDR2 SVGAGI. With V trimmed by 4 bases and J by 3 bases, 3 bases remained unmatched. The CDR3 region has the DNA TGTGCCAGCAGTTTGGGACAGAACTACAATGAGCAGTTCTTC. This translates into CASSLGQNYNEQFF.

Concerning this clonotype: Possible read error: a much larger clone is one base away. The chain uses TRBV9 and TRBJ2-7, with 8 positions matching TRBD1. Losses at the gene ends were 3 bases for V and 6 bases for J; bases not matched to a gene: 11. CDR3 length: 15 amino acids. The germline V gene has CDR1 SGDLS and CDR2 YYNGEE. CDR3 sequence: CASSAASDRVCEQYF. CDR3 sequence (DNA): TGTGCCAGCAGCGCCGCTTCGGACAGGGTATGCGAGCAGTACTTC.

The gene calls are TRBV20-1 and TRBJ1-2, with D unclear. V was shortened by 0 bases and J by 4 bases, with 12 bases between the two germline ends. CDR1 is DFQATT and CDR2 is SNEGSKA in the germline V gene (reference sequence). This CDR3 contains 14 residues. The CDR3 protein is CSARETDAGYGYTF. CDR3 in DNA: TGCAGTGCTAGAGAGACCGACGCCGGCTATGGCTACACCTTC.

The chain combines TRBV3-1 with TRBJ1-1; a weak D match, TRBD1 (6 bases). Germline V CDR1 and CDR2: LGHDT, YNNKEL (reference sequence). V lost 0 bases and J 4 bases, leaving 12 bases between the germline ends. The CDR3 is 15 residues long. CDR3 in amino acids: CASSQDTQGGTEAFF. In nucleotides, the CDR3 is TGTGCCAGCAGCCAAGATACACAGGGAGGCACTGAAGCTTTCTTT.

The chain uses TRBV6-5 and TRBJ2-3; D is ambiguous. V was trimmed by 0 bases and J by 2 bases, leaving 9 bases between them. The CDR3 covers 15 residues. The germline gives CDR1 MNHEY, CDR2 SVGAGI. CDR3 DNA: TGTGCCAGCAGTTACTCGAGTCGGAACACAGATACGCAGTATTTT. This gives the protein CASSYSSRNTDTQYF.

This chain links TRBV21-1 with TRBJ2-1. TRBV21-1 is a known pseudogene. The CDR3 length is 14 residues. This CDR3 reads CASSKRRTVDEQFF. The CDR3 DNA reads as TGTGCCAGCAGCAAAAGGCGGACCGTTGATGAGCAGTTCTTC.

This clonotype was found a few times. CDR3 bases: TGCGCCAGCAGCTCAGGGTCCTCAGAAGAGACCCAGTACTTC. This translates into CASSSGSSEETQYF. The J gene is TRBJ2-5, the V gene TRBV5-1, with D possibly TRBD1 on 5 matching bases. Germline assignment: CDR1 SGHRS and CDR2 YFSETQ. The CDR3 is 14 residues long. V was clipped by 3 bases and J by 3 bases, with 12 bases between them.

The V gene is TRBV15, the J gene TRBJ2-5; TRBD1 matches 7 bases. The V and J ends lost 0 bases and 5 bases, in that order; junction bases with no gene match: 6. The CDR3 consists of 15 residues. Germline loops: CDR1 LNHNV, CDR2 YYDKDF (reference sequence). The CDR3 DNA reads TGTGCCACCAGCAGAGATCTAGGGGGCGATGAGACCCAGTACTTC. Translation: CATSRDLGGDETQYF.

The chain couples TRBV18 to TRBJ1-1; no firm D call. The V gene's germline CDR1 is KGHSH and CDR2 LQKENI. V lost 3 bases and J lost 0, with 11 bases in between. This CDR3 is built from 15 residues. The CDR3 DNA follows: TGTGCCAGCTCACCTCCTGGCAGCGTGAACACTGAAGCTTTCTTT. Translated, it gives CASSPPGSVNTEAFF.

The genes are TRBV20-1 and TRBJ2-5; 12 positions agree with TRBD2. The CDR3 has 16 amino acids. Germline V gene data show CDR1 as DFQATT and CDR2 as SNEGSKA (reference sequence). V trimming: 5 bases; J trimming: 4 bases; junction bases outside the gene matches: 11. Written as DNA, the CDR3 is TGCAGTGCTCCGAGCCCGACTAGCGGGGGTGGAGAGACCCAGTACTTC. It specifies CSAPSPTSGGGETQYF.

The V and J genes are TRBV12-3 or TRBV12-4 and TRBJ1-2; D is unclear. The ends were cut back, 6 bases at V and 3 bases at J, with 14 bases in the middle. The CDR3 is made up of 14 amino acids. The CDR3 nucleotides read TGTGCCAGCAGCACGTGCGTCGGGGACTATGGCTACACCTTC. Protein: CASSTCVGDYGYTF.

The chain employs TRBV4-2 and TRBJ2-3; the D gene is possibly TRBD2 (6 bases). Germline CDR1 and CDR2: LGHNA and YNFKEQ. Deletions cut 5 bases from V and 0 bases from J, with 15 bases between. CDR3 length equals 16 residues. CDR3 coding DNA: TGTGCCAGCAGCTACACGGTGGGGGGAAGCACAGATACGCAGTATTTT. As protein: CASSYTVGGSTDTQYF.

This clonotype was recorded once. This chain uses TRBV6-2 or TRBV6-3 with TRBJ1-6; the D gene is possibly TRBD1 (5 bases). The CDR3 consists of 16 residues. Germline V lookup: CDR1 MNHEY, CDR2 SVGEGT. V was shortened by 2 bases and J by 8 bases, with 16 bases between the two germline ends. The CDR3 nucleotides read TGTGCCAGCAGTTACGCCCCGGACACCTCTCATTCACCCCTCCACTTT. Protein sequence: CASSYAPDTSHSPLHF.

The chain links TRBV12-3 or TRBV12-4 to TRBJ2-3; D is perhaps TRBD1 (5 bases). Trimming took off 1 base at V and 1 base at J, with 15 bases between the two ends. This CDR3 comprises 17 residues. CDR3 region: CASSLVRGPIGTDTQYF. The CDR3 region has the DNA TGTGCCAGCAGTTTAGTTAGGGGTCCTATCGGCACAGATACGCAGTATTTT.

The rearrangement uses TRBV20-1 and TRBJ2-7; D not resolved. Trimming shortened V by 5 bases and J by 3 bases, and 8 bases separated the two germline ends. CDR1 is DFQATT, CDR2 SNEGSKA, per germline (reference sequence). The CDR3 consists of 11 residues. The CDR3 reads CSARQRYEQYF. The DNA of the CDR3 is TGCAGTGCTCGCCAACGCTACGAGCAGTACTTC.

The rearrangement joins TRBV14 to TRBJ1-2; TRBD1 aligns across 9 bases. V shed 4 bases, J shed 5 bases, and the junction held 14 bases outside the gene matches. Germline V gene data show CDR1 as SGHDN and CDR2 as FVKESK. CDR3 size: 17 residues. The CDR3 sequence: CASSPYTRDRVRYGYTF. The CDR3, as DNA: TGTGCCAGCAGCCCATATACCCGGGACAGGGTACGGTATGGCTACACCTTC.

CDR3 sequence reads: CATSNGETQYF. The CDR3 DNA reads TGTGCCACCAGTAATGGGGAGACCCAGTACTTC. The V and J genes are TRBV24-1 and TRBJ2-4, with D unresolved. Judging by the DNA end, TRBJ2-5 fits better; the J call may be wrong. Per germline, CDR1 KGHDR and CDR2 SFDVKD. The CDR3 runs to 11 residues.